The present T cell receptor beta chain was sequenced within a study of metastatic and nonmetastatic thyroid tumors. Study information: Across peripheral blood and tumor or nodule tissue samples taken from malignant and benign thyroid patients, the repertoires were compared with one another.

Overall study results and limits: When malignant thyroid tumors were compared with benign nodules, TCR beta diversity was reportedly significantly higher in the malignant tumors. This held in both blood and tumor samples.

This clone was seen a single time. Its antigen is undetermined. Each patient came to thyroid surgery without any prior treatment (of any kind). The authors' processing: To classify distant metastasis in papillary thyroid cancer, a model was built from CDR3 differences across clinicopathological groups. TCRdb reanalyzed the PCR reads with MiXCR. The V and J calls were not made by the authors but by TCRdb's processing. The sample contains tens of thousands of clones, around 20% of which appear only once. Deletions cut 6 bases from V and 0 bases from J, with 15 bases between. The CDR3 has 15 amino acids. Germline-derived CDR1 and CDR2 are MNHNS and SASEGT.

Sequenced: blood. This rearrangement joins TRBV6-1 to TRBJ2-7; D is unclear. The receptor was isolated from a female donor with papillary thyroid cancer or a benign thyroid nodule (not recorded which). Some clones in this sample may be carry-over from other donors' samples. CDR3 in amino acids: CASSRTEYISYEQYF. The CDR3 nucleotides are TGTGCCAGCAGCCGAACCGAGTACATCTCCTACGAGCAGTACTTC.